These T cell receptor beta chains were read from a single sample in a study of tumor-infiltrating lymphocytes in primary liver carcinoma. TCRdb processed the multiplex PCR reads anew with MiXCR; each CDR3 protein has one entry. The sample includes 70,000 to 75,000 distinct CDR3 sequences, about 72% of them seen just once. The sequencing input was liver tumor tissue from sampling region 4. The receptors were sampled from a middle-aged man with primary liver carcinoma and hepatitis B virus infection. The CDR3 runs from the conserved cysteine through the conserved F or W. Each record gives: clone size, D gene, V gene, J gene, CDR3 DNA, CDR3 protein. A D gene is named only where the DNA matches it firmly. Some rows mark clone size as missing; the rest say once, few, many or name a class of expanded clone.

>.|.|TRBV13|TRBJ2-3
TGTGCCAGTAACTTAGAGAGTGCAGATACGCAGTATTTT
CASNLESADTQYF
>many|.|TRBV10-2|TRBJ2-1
TGCGCCAGCAGTGTGTCCCGCAATGAGCAGTTCTTC
CASSVSRNEQFF
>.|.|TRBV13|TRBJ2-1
TGTGCCGGCAGCTTTACAGGGATCCCGTACAATGAGCAGTTCTTC
CAGSFTGIPYNEQFF
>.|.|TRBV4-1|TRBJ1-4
TGCGCCAGCAACCGCCAACAGGGTGCAACTAATGAAAAACTGTTTTTT
CASNRQQGATNEKLFF
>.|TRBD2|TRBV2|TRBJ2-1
TGTGCCAGCAGCTCCCGGACTAGCGGGACCTACAATGAGCAGTTCTTC
CASSSRTSGTYNEQFF
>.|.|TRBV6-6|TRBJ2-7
TGTGTCAGCAGTTACTCGGGGGGCTTAACGGGCTACGAGGAGTACTTC
CVSSYSGGLTGYEEYF
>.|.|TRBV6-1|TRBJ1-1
TGTGCCAGCAGTGTAGATCCTGGGAGCACTGAAGCTTTCTTT
CASSVDPGSTEAFF
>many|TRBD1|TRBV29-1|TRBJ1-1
TGCAGCGTTGATTCCCAGGGGGTCCCTGAAGCTTTCTTT
CSVDSQGVPEAFF
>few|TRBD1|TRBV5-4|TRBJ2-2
TGTGTCAGTAGCTTGGGACAGGGGAACACCGGGGAGCTGTTTTTT
CVSSLGQGNTGELFF
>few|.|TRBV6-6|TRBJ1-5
TGTGCTAGCAGTTACCGAGTGGAGTGTAGCAATCAGCCCCAGCATTTT
CASSYRVECSNQPQHF
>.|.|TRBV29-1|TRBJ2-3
TGCAGCGTTTCTGGAGGGCCGGTGGGAGATATGCGGTATTTT
CSVSGGPVGDMRYF
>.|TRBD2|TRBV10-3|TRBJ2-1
TGTACCATCAACGTTGGAGCGGGAGGTCAAAATGAGCAGTTCTTC
CTINVGAGGQNEQFF
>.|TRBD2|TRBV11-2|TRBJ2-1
TGTGCCCGCAGCTTGGATGTCGGACTAGCCATGGGCGAGCAGTTCTTC
CARSLDVGLAMGEQFF
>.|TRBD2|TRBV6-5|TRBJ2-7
TGTGCCAGCAGTTACCACTGGGGAGGGTACGAGCACTACTTC
CASSYHWGGYEHYF
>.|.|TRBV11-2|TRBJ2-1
TGTGCCAGCAGCTCGGACAGTCTTAACAATGAACAGTTCTTC
CASSSDSLNNEQFF
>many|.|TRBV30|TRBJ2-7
TGTGCCTGGAGTCCTAGCTACGAGCAGTACTTC
CAWSPSYEQYF
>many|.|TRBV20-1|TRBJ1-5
TGCAGTGCTGTACAGGGAGTGAGGGCGAATCAGCCCCAGCATTTT
CSAVQGVRANQPQHF
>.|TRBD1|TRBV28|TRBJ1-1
TGTGTCAGCAGTTTACCCACAGGGGTAACTGAAGCTTTCTTT
CVSSLPTGVTEAFF
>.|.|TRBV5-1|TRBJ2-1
TGCGCCAGCAGCCAGCTTACCGGCGGCGGTAGCTCCCACAATGAGCAGTTCTTC
CASSQLTGGGSSHNEQFF
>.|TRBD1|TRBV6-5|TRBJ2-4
TGTGCCAGTAGTTCTCCGGGACAGGGGATGAACATTCAGTGCTTC
CASSSPGQGMNIQCF